This T cell receptor (beta chain) was documented in a study of CXCR3-negative and CXCR3-positive naive CD8 T cells. About the research overall: Per library, roughly 1.6 +/- 0.3 million reads; some 140 million TRB reads overall.

General observations from the study: Whereas both naive subsets had comparably high diversity, memory CD8+ cells had much lower diversity. The study found CXCR3 expression partially decreased after cryopreservation and ran most assays on fresh PBMCs.

The libraries of TRB cDNA were prepared using 5' RACE with UMI labels. From the 5' RACE reads, TCRdb lists one entry per CDR3 protein and no DNA. Reported are tens of thousands of distinct CDR3 sequences; the ten largest clones contain about 1.5%. Comments on this clonotype: Its antigen is undetermined.

Some 300,000 cells per CD8+ T cell subset were flow-sorted in triplicate. CDR3 length equals 16 residues. The V gene's germline CDR1 is SQVTM and CDR2 ANQGSEA. Source material: naive CXCR3- CD8+ T cells from blood. Documented subset: CD45RO-CCR7+CD27+CD95- naive CD8+ T cells lacking CXCR3 (TNR3-). This clonotype originated in a human donor in good health. Some clones in this sample may be carry-over from other donors' samples. This chain uses TRBV29-1 with TRBJ2-7; TCRdb calls TRBD2, which cannot be checked without DNA. CDR3 in amino acids: CSVERWEMGYTYEQYF.